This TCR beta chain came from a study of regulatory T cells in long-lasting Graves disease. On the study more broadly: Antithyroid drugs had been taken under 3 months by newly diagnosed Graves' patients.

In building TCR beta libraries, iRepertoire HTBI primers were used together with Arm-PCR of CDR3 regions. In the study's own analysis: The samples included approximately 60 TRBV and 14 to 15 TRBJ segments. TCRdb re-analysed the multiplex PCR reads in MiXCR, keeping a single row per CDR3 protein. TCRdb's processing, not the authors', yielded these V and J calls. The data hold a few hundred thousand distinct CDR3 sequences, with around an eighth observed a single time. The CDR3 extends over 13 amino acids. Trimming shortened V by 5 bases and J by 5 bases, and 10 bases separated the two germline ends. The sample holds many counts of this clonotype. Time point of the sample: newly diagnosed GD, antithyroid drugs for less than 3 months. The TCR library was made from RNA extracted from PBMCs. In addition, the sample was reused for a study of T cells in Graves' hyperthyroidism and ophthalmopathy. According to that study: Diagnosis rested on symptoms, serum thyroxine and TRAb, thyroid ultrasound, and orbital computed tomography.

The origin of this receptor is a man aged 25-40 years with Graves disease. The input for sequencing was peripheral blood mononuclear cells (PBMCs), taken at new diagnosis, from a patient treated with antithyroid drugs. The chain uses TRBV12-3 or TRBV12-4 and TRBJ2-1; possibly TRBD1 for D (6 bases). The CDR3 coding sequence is TGTGCCAGCAGTCCCGAGGGGGACAATGAGCAGTTCTTC. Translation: CASSPEGDNEQFF.